Presented here are 21 T cell receptor beta chains from one specimen sequenced in a study of CD8 T cells in Susac syndrome. cDNA came from around 0.5 to 1 ug RNA primed by random hexamers. TCRdb analysed the immunoSEQ multiplex PCR reads with MiXCR anew, one entry per CDR3 protein. The table lists about 150,000 distinct CDR3 sequences, roughly 95% of them singletons. Sequencing was carried out using CD4+ T cells from PBMCs. Receptor source: a human donor with Susac syndrome.

The V and J genes are TRBV4-2 and TRBJ2-1, with 7 bases identical to TRBD1. CDR3 length equals 16 residues. CDR1 is LGHNA, CDR2 YNFKEQ, per germline. Germline trimming cut 0 bases from V and 5 bases from J; bases unmatched to any gene: 7. This CDR3 reads CASSQDEGAKDNEQFF. The CDR3, as DNA: TGTGCCAGCAGCCAAGATGAGGGGGCGAAGGACAATGAGCAGTTCTTC.

This clonotype was picked up one time. V is TRBV5-6 and J is TRBJ1-1; no firm D call. The germline CDR1 and CDR2 sequences are SGHDT and YYEEEE. The V and J ends lost 5 bases and 1 base respectively, with 6 bases between them. This CDR3 contains 12 residues. CDR3 coding DNA: TGTGCCAGCAGGTCAGCGAACACTGAAGCTTTCTTT. It translates to CASRSANTEAFF.

The chain uses TRBV29-1 and TRBJ1-4, with D unclear. V was cut by 1 base and J by 11 bases, with 5 bases left in between. The CDR3 covers 10 residues. Looked up from germline, CDR1 is SQVTM and CDR2 is ANQGSEA. CDR3 nucleotides: TGCAGCGTTGAAGTCGAGAAACTGTTTTTT. Encoded protein: CSVEVEKLFF.

This chain links TRBV27 with TRBJ2-1, with TRBD2 identical over 14 bases. Trimming removed 8 bases from V and 6 bases from J; junction bases left unmatched: 6. The CDR3 totals 15 residues. CDR1 and CDR2 (germline): MNHEY, SMNVEV (reference sequence). The CDR3: CASGGLAGGSNEQFF. In DNA, the CDR3 is TGTGCCAGCGGTGGACTAGCGGGAGGAAGCAATGAGCAGTTCTTC.

V gene TRBV7-6 combines with J gene TRBJ2-7; 10 bases are shared with TRBD2. The germline CDR1 and CDR2 sequences are SGHVS and FNYEAQ. With V trimmed by 1 base and J by 0 bases, 9 bases remained unmatched. The length of the CDR3 is 18 residues. CDR3 in amino acids: CASSLVGGGLADSYEQYF. In nucleotides, the CDR3 is TGTGCCAGCAGCTTAGTGGGGGGTGGACTAGCGGACTCCTACGAGCAGTACTTC.

CDR3 sequence (DNA): TGCAGCGCCCGACAGGGATTGGGAACTGAAGCTTTCTTT. Residues: CSARQGLGTEAFF. The chain joins TRBV29-1 to TRBJ1-1; TRBD1 matches at 7 bases. The germline V gene encodes CDR1 SQVTM and CDR2 ANQGSEA. This CDR3 contains 13 residues. Trimming at V came to 7 bases and at J to 5 bases, leaving 10 bases not matched to a gene.

The chain links TRBV5-6 to TRBJ1-5; tentative D call: TRBD1 (5 bases). The CDR3 runs 15 residues. Trimming left V 1 base short and J 5 bases short, with 13 bases between. Germline CDR1 is SGHDT and CDR2 is YYEEEE. This CDR3 is CASSLQGRVDQPQHF. CDR3 nucleotides: TGTGCCAGCAGCTTGCAGGGCAGGGTCGATCAGCCCCAGCATTTT.

The chain has TRBV4-2 and TRBJ2-1, with D uncertain. CDR3 length: 16 residues. CDR1 is LGHNA and CDR2 is YNFKEQ in the germline V gene. Deletions cut 0 bases from V and 0 bases from J, with 9 bases between. The CDR3 reads CASSQDIASSYNEQFF. DNA for the CDR3: TGTGCCAGCAGCCAAGATATCGCCAGCTCCTACAATGAGCAGTTCTTC.

V usage is TRBV29-1 and J usage is TRBJ2-6; TRBD1 agrees at 10 bases. Germline assignment: CDR1 SQVTM and CDR2 ANQGSEA. V lost 6 bases, J lost 4 bases, and 6 bases stayed unmatched. The CDR3 has 15 amino acids. Here the CDR3 reads CSVATGGAGANVLTF. Written as DNA, the CDR3 is TGCAGCGTCGCGACAGGGGGCGCCGGGGCCAACGTCCTGACTTTC.

The CDR3 spells CASSEGQGIYEQYV. The DNA for the CDR3 is TGTGCCAGCAGTGAGGGACAGGGTATATACGAGCAGTACGTC. The chain is built from TRBV2 and TRBJ2-7, with TRBD1 identical over 9 bases. This CDR3 is 14 amino acids long. The germline gives CDR1 SNHLY, CDR2 FYNNEI. V lost 3 bases, J lost 4 bases, and 4 bases stayed unmatched.

This sequence joins TRBV29-1 and TRBJ2-6; 7 nucleotides line up with TRBD1. Per germline, CDR1 SQVTM and CDR2 ANQGSEA. V lost 4 bases to trimming and J lost 2 bases; unmatched junction nucleotides: 5. The CDR3 runs 15 residues. The DNA for the CDR3 is TGCAGCGTTGGATTGACAGGGCCTGGGGCCAACGTCCTGACTTTC. Translated: CSVGLTGPGANVLTF.

DNA of the CDR3: TGTGCCAGCAGTTACGCAGGGGGGGCCGGTACGCAGTATTTT. Encoded protein: CASSYAGGAGTQYF. The gene calls are TRBV6-6 and TRBJ2-3; D is tentatively TRBD1 or TRBD2 (7 bases each). CDR1 and CDR2 from the germline V gene are MNHNY and SVGAGI (reference sequence). The V and J ends lost 2 bases and 8 bases respectively, with 14 bases between them. CDR3 length equals 14 residues.

The V gene is TRBV7-6, the J gene TRBJ2-7; 9 bases line up with TRBD1. V shed 4 bases, J shed 0 bases, and the junction held 7 bases outside the gene matches. The V gene's germline CDR1 is SGHVS and CDR2 FNYEAQ. CDR3 length: 16 residues. The CDR3 DNA reads TGTGCCAGCAGCTCCCGACAGGGGGGGAGCTCCTACGAGCAGTACTTC. This sequence encodes CASSSRQGGSSYEQYF.

The chain carries TRBV30 and TRBJ2-1; D may match TRBD1 or TRBD2 (5 bases each). CDR1 and CDR2 from the germline V gene are GTSNPN and SVGIG (reference sequence). V lost 7 bases, J lost 10 bases, and 14 bases lay in between. The CDR3 extends over 11 amino acids. As DNA, the CDR3 is TGTGCCTCGAGGGGAATGTGGGAGCAGTTCTTC. Translation gives CASRGMWEQFF. Together with reference TRBV30 and TRBJ2-1, the CDR3 gives the full variable domain: SQTIHQWPATLVQPVGSPLSLECTVEGTSNPNLYWYRQAAGRGLQLLFYSVGIGQISSEVPQNLSASRPQDRQFILSSKKLLLSDSGFYLCASRGMWEQFFGPGTRLTVL.

The chain carries TRBV12-3 or TRBV12-4 and TRBJ1-1; no clear D gene. Trimming pared 3 bases from V and 8 bases from J, leaving 10 bases between. The length of the CDR3 is 12 residues. The CDR3 DNA sequence: TGTGCCAGCAGTTTGAGTGGGGTGGAAGCTTTCTTT. Translating gives CASSLSGVEAFF.

Only one count was recorded for this clonotype. This chain links TRBV29-1 with TRBJ2-7; 9 bases are shared with TRBD1. The germline V gene has CDR1 SQVTM and CDR2 ANQGSEA. CDR3 size: 15 residues. Losses at the gene ends were 2 bases for V and 2 bases for J; bases not matched to a gene: 7. CDR3 amino acids: CSVEFSDRGPYEQYF. For the CDR3, the DNA is TGCAGCGTTGAATTCTCGGACAGGGGCCCCTACGAGCAGTACTTC.

The chain employs TRBV27 and TRBJ1-5, with TRBD1 identical over 8 bases. This CDR3 has 13 residues. Germline CDR1 reads MNHEY; CDR2 reads SMNVEV (reference sequence). Trimming removed 5 bases from V and 10 bases from J; junction bases left unmatched: 7. The CDR3 sequence is CASSHRGEGPQHF. The CDR3 nucleotides read TGTGCCAGCAGTCACAGGGGGGAAGGACCCCAGCATTTT.

The rearrangement uses TRBV5-1 and TRBJ1-6, with a weak D call TRBD1 (5 bases). The germline V gene has CDR1 SGHRS and CDR2 YFSETQ. The CDR3 runs to 15 residues. Trimming removed 0 bases at V and 7 bases at J, with 11 bases between. CDR3 amino acids: CASSLDQGGNSPLHF. In nucleotides, the CDR3 is TGCGCCAGCAGCTTGGACCAGGGAGGGAATTCACCCCTCCACTTT.

The CDR3 sequence is CAWGFSGEQYF. CDR3 in DNA: TGTGCCTGGGGTTTCTCGGGCGAGCAGTACTTC. V is TRBV30 and J is TRBJ2-7; D unresolved. This CDR3 has 11 residues. The germline V gene encodes CDR1 GTSNPN and CDR2 SVGIG (reference sequence). Trimming took 5 bases from V and 6 from J, leaving 11 bases between them.

This chain links TRBV29-1 with TRBJ2-5, with D perhaps matching TRBD2 (5 bases). Trimming cost V 1 base and J 5 bases, with 17 bases left between them. There are 15 residues in the CDR3. The V gene's germline CDR1 is SQVTM and CDR2 ANQGSEA. The CDR3 coding sequence is TGCAGCGTTGAAGCCCCCGGGAATAGGCTGGAGACCCAGTACTTC. Protein product: CSVEAPGNRLETQYF.

The CDR3 DNA is TGCAGCGTCCGGACAGGGAGCTCTGGAAACACCATATATTTT. Translation gives CSVRTGSSGNTIYF. V and J are TRBV29-1 and TRBJ1-3; TRBD1 matches at 8 bases. The CDR3 extends over 14 amino acids. Germline V gene sequence: CDR1 SQVTM, CDR2 ANQGSEA. With 6 bases clipped from V and 0 bases from J, the junction kept 4 bases outside the gene matches. Looking up the rest from reference TRBV29-1 and TRBJ1-3 gives the full variable domain: SAVISQKPSRDICQRGTSLTIQCQVDSQVTMMFWYRQQPGQSLTLIATANQGSEATYESGFVIDKFPISRPNLTFSTLTVSNMSPEDSSIYLCSVRTGSSGNTIYFGEGSWLTVV.